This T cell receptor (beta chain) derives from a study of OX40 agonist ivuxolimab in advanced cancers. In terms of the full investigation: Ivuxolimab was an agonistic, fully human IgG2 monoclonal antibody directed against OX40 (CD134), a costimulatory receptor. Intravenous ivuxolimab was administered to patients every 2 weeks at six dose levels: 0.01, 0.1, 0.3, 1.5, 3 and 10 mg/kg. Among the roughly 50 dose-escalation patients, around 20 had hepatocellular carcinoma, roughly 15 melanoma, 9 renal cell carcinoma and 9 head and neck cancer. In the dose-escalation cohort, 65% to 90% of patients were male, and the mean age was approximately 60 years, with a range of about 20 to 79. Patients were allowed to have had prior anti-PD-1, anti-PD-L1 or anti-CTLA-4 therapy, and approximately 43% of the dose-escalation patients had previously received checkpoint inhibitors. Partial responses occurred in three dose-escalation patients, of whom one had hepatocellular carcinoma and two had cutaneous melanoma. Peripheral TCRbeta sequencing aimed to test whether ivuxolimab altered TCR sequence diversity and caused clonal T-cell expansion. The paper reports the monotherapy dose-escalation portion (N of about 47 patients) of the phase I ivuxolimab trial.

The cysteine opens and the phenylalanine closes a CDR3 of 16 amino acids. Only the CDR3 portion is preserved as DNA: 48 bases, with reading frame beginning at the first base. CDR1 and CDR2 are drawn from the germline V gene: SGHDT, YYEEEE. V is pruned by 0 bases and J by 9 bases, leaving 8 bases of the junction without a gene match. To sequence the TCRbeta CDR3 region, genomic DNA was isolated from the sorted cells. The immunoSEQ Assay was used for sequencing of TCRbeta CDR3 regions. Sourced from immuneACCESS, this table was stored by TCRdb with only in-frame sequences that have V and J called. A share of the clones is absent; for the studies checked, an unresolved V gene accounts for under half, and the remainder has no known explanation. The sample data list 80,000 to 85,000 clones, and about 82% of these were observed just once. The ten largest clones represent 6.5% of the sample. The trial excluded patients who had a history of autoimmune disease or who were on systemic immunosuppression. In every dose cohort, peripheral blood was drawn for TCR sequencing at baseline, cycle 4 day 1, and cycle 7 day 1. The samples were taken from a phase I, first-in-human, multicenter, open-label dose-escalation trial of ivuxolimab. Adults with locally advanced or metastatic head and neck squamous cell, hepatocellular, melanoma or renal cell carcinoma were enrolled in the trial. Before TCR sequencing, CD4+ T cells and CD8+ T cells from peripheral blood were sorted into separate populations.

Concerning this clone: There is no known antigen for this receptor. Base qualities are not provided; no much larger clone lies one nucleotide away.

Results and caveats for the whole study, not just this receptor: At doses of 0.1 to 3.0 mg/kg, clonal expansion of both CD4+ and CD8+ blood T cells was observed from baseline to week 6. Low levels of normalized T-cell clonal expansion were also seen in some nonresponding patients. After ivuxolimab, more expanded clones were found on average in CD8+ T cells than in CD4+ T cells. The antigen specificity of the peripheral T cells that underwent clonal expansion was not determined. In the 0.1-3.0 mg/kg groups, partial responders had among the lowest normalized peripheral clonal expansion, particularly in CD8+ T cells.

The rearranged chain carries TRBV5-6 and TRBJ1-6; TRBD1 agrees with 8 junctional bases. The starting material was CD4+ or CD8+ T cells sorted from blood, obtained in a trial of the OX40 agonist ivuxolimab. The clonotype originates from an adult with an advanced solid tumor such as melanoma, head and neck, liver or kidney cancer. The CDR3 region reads CASSLGGQERGSPLHF. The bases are TGTGCCAGCAGCTTGGGGGGACAGGAAAGAGGTTCACCCCTCCACTTT.